This T cell receptor beta chain was retrieved from a study of blood T cells in healthy people across ages. Points from the study as a whole: Lack of knowledge of donor CMV status possibly confounded expanded clonotype changes.

A second PCR, run for about 7 to 11 cycles, used a sample-barcoded 5' primer plus a J-beta primer mix. Each CDR3 protein is one row after TCRdb ran MiXCR on the 5' RACE reads. The sample lists some 710,000 distinct CDR3 sequences; about 24% were seen once. As to this clonotype: Its antigen remains unidentified.

The sample consisted of blood. This receptor was identified in a man in his 70s in good health.

DNA for the CDR3: TGTGCCAGCAGGGGTCCCGAGAGCGGCTACACCTTC. Amino acids: CASRGPESGYTF. The rearrangement uses TRBV6-1 and TRBJ1-2, with D hard to call. Deletions cut 6 bases from V and 8 bases from J, with 13 bases between. This CDR3 region has 12 residues. Germline V CDR1 and CDR2: MNHNS, SASEGT.